Shown below are 20 T cell receptor beta chains from a single sample sequenced in a study of shared clonotypes between healthy human individuals. Repertoires were generated with immunoSEQ multiplex PCR, while TCRdb's copy carries only in-frame clones and drops some. The sample yields 1 million to 1.3 million clones, around three quarters seen once. The sequenced sample consisted of memory CD4+ T cells from PBMCs. The sample's subset: CD45RA-negative fraction. The receptor set was obtained from a man younger than 35 in good health. Some clones in this sample may be carry-over from other donors' samples.

The chain combines TRBV5-8 with TRBJ1-5, with D hard to call. This CDR3 region has 15 residues. The germline V gene has CDR1 SGHTS and CDR2 YDEGEE. V was cut by 0 bases and J by 3 bases, with 10 bases left in between. The CDR3 DNA reads TGTGCCAGCAGCTTGGCAACTCAATTCAATCAGCCCCAGCATTTT. This sequence encodes CASSLATQFNQPQHF.

V and J are TRBV20-1 and TRBJ2-3, with D perhaps given as TRBD1 or TRBD2 (5 bases each). This CDR3 region has 11 residues. Germline V CDR1 and CDR2: DFQATT, SNEGSKA (reference sequence). The ends were cut back, 5 bases at V and 7 bases at J, with 10 bases in the middle. CDR3 DNA: TGCAGTGCTGGGGGACGGAATACGCAGTATTTT. This sequence encodes CSAGGRNTQYF.

This clone was seen more than once but under ten times. The V and J genes are TRBV9 and TRBJ1-3; D remains ambiguous. Deletions cut 4 bases from V and 4 bases from J, with 15 bases between. Germline V gives CDR1 SGDLS, CDR2 YYNGEE. The CDR3 is 15 amino acids. CDR3 bases: TGTGCCAGCAGCCCCCGCTATCCCTACGGAAACACCATATATTTT. Protein: CASSPRYPYGNTIYF.

V usage is TRBV28 and J usage is TRBJ1-5, with D perhaps matching TRBD1 (5 bases). CDR3 size: 16 residues. Germline V gives CDR1 MDHEN, CDR2 SYDVKM. Trimming took 1 base from V and 6 from J, leaving 16 bases between them. The chain's CDR3 is CASSLSETPRGQPQHF. The CDR3 nucleotides are TGTGCCAGCAGTTTATCCGAGACACCGAGGGGTCAGCCCCAGCATTTT. The full variable domain, completed using reference TRBV28 and TRBJ1-5, is DVKVTQSSRYLVKRTGEKVFLECVQDMDHENMFWYRQDPGLGLRLIYFSYDVKMKEKGDIPEGYSVSREKKERFSLILESASTNQTSMYLCASSLSETPRGQPQHFGDGTRLSIL.

This chain uses TRBV6-7 with TRBJ1-5; D is undetermined. TRBV6-7 is an open reading frame whose function is uncertain. Trimming removed 5 bases at V and 7 bases at J, with 12 bases between. The CDR3 runs 13 residues. CDR3 sequence reads: CASSREERQPQHF. The CDR3 DNA is TGTGCCAGCAGTCGGGAGGAACGACAGCCCCAGCATTTT.

This clone was found once. This rearrangement joins TRBV7-3 to TRBJ2-1; D possibly matches TRBD1 or TRBD2 (6 bases each). The CDR3 covers 16 residues. V lost 1 base to trimming and J lost 7 bases, with 17 bases between them. Germline CDR1 and CDR2: SGHTA and FQGTGA. The CDR3 protein is CASSLNRAQGGNEQFF. The CDR3 DNA reads TGTGCCAGCAGCTTAAATCGGGCACAAGGGGGGAATGAGCAGTTCTTC.

The table lists this clone with a count of one. The rearrangement uses TRBV6-1 and TRBJ2-7; TRBD1 matches at 7 bases. Germline CDR1 MNHNS, CDR2 SASEGT. The CDR3 has 14 residues. V shed 6 bases and J 3 bases; nucleotides not matched to a gene: 8. The CDR3 loop reads CASRGTVRDYEQYF. The CDR3 DNA reads TGTGCCAGCAGAGGGACAGTTCGGGACTACGAGCAGTACTTC.

The DNA for the CDR3 is TGCGCCAGCAGCCAAGTCTTAGCGGGAGGGCCGGCGGGCTCCTACAATGAGCAGTTCTTC. It encodes CASSQVLAGGPAGSYNEQFF. The rearrangement uses TRBV4-3 and TRBJ2-1; 11 nucleotides line up with TRBD2. Unmatched junction bases numbered 11, after V lost 1 base and J lost 0 bases. Germline loops: CDR1 LGHNA, CDR2 YSLEER. The CDR3 consists of 20 residues.

J is TRBJ1-1 and V is TRBV18; maybe TRBD1 (5 bases). The CDR3 runs to 15 residues. The V end was cut by 4 bases, the J end by 3 bases, with 15 bases between. Per germline, CDR1 KGHSH and CDR2 LQKENI. CDR3 sequence: CASSRQTQGDTEAFF. The CDR3 coding sequence is TGTGCCAGCTCACGCCAAACCCAAGGGGACACTGAAGCTTTCTTT.

The rearrangement joins TRBV29-1 to TRBJ2-2; D remains ambiguous. CDR3 length equals 13 residues. V shed 6 bases and J shed 1 base, with 9 bases lying between them. CDR1 SQVTM and CDR2 ANQGSEA come from the germline V gene. The CDR3 is CSVQTRNTGELFF. The DNA of the CDR3 is TGCAGCGTCCAGACACGGAACACCGGGGAGCTGTTTTTT.

The chain employs TRBV7-2 and TRBJ2-1, with D tentatively TRBD2 (6 bases). Germline V gene data show CDR1 as SGHTA and CDR2 as FQGNSA. This CDR3 is 14 amino acids long. V lost 1 base and J lost 8, with 12 bases in between. Here the CDR3 reads CASSLGVSGYEQFF. In DNA form, the CDR3 reads TGTGCCAGCAGCTTAGGTGTTAGCGGCTATGAGCAGTTCTTC.

This chain links TRBV29-1 with TRBJ2-1, with D perhaps TRBD1 (5 bases). V gave up 2 bases and J gave up 10 bases, with 15 bases separating them. CDR1 is SQVTM and CDR2 is ANQGSEA in the germline V gene. The CDR3 consists of 13 residues. The DNA of the CDR3 is TGCAGCGTTGAACTCCCTCAGGGTGGGGAGCAGTTCTTC. This encodes CSVELPQGGEQFF.

This chain joins TRBV15 and TRBJ2-4, with 7 positions matching TRBD1. Germline-derived CDR1 and CDR2 are LNHNV and YYDKDF (reference sequence). Trimming at V came to 3 bases and at J to 6 bases, leaving 2 bases not matched to a gene. The CDR3 spans 13 residues. For the CDR3, the DNA is TGTGCCACCAGCAGGGGGACAGCAAACATTCAGTACTTC. The encoded protein is CATSRGTANIQYF.

The CDR3 is CASSNSQGTEAFF. CDR3 sequence (DNA): TGTGCCAGCAGCAATTCACAGGGGACTGAAGCTTTCTTT. The chain employs TRBV28 and TRBJ1-1; TRBD1 matches 7 bases. V lost 6 bases, J lost 5 bases, and 6 bases stayed unmatched. Germline values: CDR1 MDHEN, CDR2 SYDVKM. CDR3 size: 13 residues.

The chain uses TRBV6-1 and TRBJ1-5; D remains unclear. V was pared by 4 bases and J by 6 bases, with 10 bases between. CDR1 is MNHNS and CDR2 is SASEGT in the germline V gene. This CDR3 has 13 residues. CDR3 amino acids: CASSGQAIQPQHF. Written as DNA, the CDR3 is TGTGCCAGCAGTGGGCAGGCAATTCAGCCCCAGCATTTT.

A note on this clone: It differs at one base from a far larger clone, so likely a read error. The gene calls are TRBV9 and TRBJ1-3, with no clear D. The CDR3 has 13 amino acids. V was trimmed by 1 base and J by 2 bases, leaving 4 bases between them. Germline V lookup: CDR1 SGDLS, CDR2 YYNGEE. CDR3 amino acids: CASSVSTGNTIYF. The CDR3 region has the DNA TGTGCCAGCAGCGTAAGCACTGGAAACACCATATATTTT.

CDR3 coding DNA: TGTGCCAGCAGTTTATCTCGTGCCCGTCTGCAGTACTTC. Translating gives CASSLSRARLQYF. V usage is TRBV27 and J usage is TRBJ2-7; no firm D call. CDR1 MNHEY and CDR2 SMNVEV come from the germline V gene (reference sequence). The V end was cut by 0 bases, the J end by 9 bases, with 12 bases between. This CDR3 region has 13 residues.

This clone was counted at least ten times. The same CDR3 also results from other DNA sequences found in this sample. This sequence joins TRBV28 and TRBJ2-5; no definite D call. Germline V lookup: CDR1 MDHEN, CDR2 SYDVKM. The CDR3 covers 11 residues. The germline V and J ends were trimmed by 3 bases and 5 bases, with 4 bases remaining between them. The CDR3 spells CASSFGETQYF. The CDR3 nucleotides read TGTGCCAGCAGTTTCGGTGAGACCCAGTACTTC.

The gene calls are TRBV5-6 and TRBJ2-5, with TRBD1 matching 8 bases. There are 15 residues in the CDR3. CDR1 SGHDT and CDR2 YYEEEE come from the germline V gene. Trimming at V came to 4 bases and at J to 5 bases, leaving 10 bases not matched to a gene. For the CDR3, the DNA is TGTGCCAGCAGCCGGGGACAGGTTCGGGTGGAGACCCAGTACTTC. Translation gives CASSRGQVRVETQYF.

This clone showed up just a few times. The chain employs TRBV7-9 and TRBJ2-1, with D possibly being TRBD2 (6 bases). Trimming removed 5 bases at V and 2 bases at J, with 13 bases between. This CDR3 is built from 15 residues. CDR1 is SEHNR, CDR2 FQNEAQ, per germline (reference sequence). The CDR3 DNA follows: TGTGCCAGCAGCATAATAGCGGATACCTACAATGAGCAGTTCTTC. Encoded protein: CASSIIADTYNEQFF.